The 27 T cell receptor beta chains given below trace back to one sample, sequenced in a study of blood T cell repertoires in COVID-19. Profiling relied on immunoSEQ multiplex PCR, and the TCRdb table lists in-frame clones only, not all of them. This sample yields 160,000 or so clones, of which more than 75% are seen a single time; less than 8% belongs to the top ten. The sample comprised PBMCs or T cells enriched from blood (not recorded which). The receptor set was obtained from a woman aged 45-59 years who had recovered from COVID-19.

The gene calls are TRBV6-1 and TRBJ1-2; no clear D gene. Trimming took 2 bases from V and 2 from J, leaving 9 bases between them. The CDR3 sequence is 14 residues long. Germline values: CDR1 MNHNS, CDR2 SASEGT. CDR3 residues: CASSESGMNYGYTF. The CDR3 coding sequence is TGTGCCAGCAGTGAATCGGGAATGAACTATGGCTACACCTTC.

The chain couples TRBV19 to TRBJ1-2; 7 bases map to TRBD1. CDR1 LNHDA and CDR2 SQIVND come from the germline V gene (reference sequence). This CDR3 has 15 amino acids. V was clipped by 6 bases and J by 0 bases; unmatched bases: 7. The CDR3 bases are TGTGCCAGTAGAGGGGGACAGTTAACTAACTATGGCTACACCTTC. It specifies CASRGGQLTNYGYTF.

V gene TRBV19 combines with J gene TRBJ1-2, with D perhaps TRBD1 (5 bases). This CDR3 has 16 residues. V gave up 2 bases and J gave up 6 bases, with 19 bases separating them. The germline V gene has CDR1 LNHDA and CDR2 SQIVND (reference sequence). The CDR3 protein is CASSIRSSGVNHGYTF. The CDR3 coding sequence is TGTGCCAGTAGTATAAGGTCGTCGGGGGTGAACCATGGCTACACCTTC. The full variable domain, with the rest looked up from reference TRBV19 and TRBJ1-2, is DGGITQSPKYLFRKEGQNVTLSCEQNLNHDAMYWYRQDPGQGLRLIYYSQIVNDFQKGDIAEGYSVSREKKESFPLTVTSAQKNPTAFYLCASSIRSSGVNHGYTFGSGTRLTVV.

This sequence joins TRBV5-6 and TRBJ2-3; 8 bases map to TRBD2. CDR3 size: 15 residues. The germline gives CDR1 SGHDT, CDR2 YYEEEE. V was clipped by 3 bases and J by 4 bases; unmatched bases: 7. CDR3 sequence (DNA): TGTGCCAGCAGCTCACCCCAACTAGCGGCAGATACGCAGTATTTT. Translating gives CASSSPQLAADTQYF.

CDR3 amino acids: CASSLEVGHYGYTF. In DNA, the CDR3 is TGTGCCAGCAGCTTAGAGGTGGGGCACTATGGCTACACCTTC. The chain employs TRBV7-2 and TRBJ1-2; maybe TRBD1 (5 bases). CDR3 length equals 14 residues. Trimming stripped 1 base from V and 3 bases from J, with 9 bases between. Per germline, CDR1 SGHTA and CDR2 FQGNSA.

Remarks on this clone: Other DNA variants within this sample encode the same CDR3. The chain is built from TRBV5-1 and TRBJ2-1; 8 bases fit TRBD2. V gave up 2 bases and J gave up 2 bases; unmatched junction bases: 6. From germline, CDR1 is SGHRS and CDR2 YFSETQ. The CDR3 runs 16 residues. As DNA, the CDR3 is TGCGCCAGCAGCTTAACGAGCGGGGGAGCCTACAATGAGCAGTTCTTC. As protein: CASSLTSGGAYNEQFF.

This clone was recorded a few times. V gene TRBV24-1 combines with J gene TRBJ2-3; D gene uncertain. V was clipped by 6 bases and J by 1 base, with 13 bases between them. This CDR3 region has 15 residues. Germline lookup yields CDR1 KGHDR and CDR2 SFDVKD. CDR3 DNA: TGTGCCACCAGTTCAGACTCCCGACGCACAGATACGCAGTATTTT. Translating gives CATSSDSRRTDTQYF.

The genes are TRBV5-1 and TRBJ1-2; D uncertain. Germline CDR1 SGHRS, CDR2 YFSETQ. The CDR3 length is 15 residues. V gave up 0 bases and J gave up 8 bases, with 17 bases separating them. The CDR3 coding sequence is TGCGCCAGCAGCTTGGACCTAGAGGTTTCTGGGGGCTACACCTTC. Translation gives CASSLDLEVSGGYTF.

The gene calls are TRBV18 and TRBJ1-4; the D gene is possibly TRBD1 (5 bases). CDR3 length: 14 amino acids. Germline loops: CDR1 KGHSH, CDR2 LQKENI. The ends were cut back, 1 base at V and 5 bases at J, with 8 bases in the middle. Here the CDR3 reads CASSPQGPNEKLFF. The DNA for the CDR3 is TGTGCCAGCTCACCACAGGGGCCAAATGAAAAACTGTTTTTT.

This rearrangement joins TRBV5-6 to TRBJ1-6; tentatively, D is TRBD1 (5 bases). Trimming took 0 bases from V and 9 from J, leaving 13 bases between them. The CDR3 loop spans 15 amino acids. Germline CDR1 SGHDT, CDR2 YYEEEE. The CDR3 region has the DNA TGTGCCAGCAGCTTGGATCCCCCCGGGGGTTCACCCCTCCACTTT. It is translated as CASSLDPPGGSPLHF.

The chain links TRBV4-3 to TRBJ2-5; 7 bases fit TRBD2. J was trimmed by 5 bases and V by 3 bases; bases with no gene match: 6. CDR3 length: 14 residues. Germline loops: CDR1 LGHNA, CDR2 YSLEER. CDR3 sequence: CASSQGTGGETQYF. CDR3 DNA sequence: TGCGCCAGCAGCCAGGGTACCGGGGGGGAGACCCAGTACTTC.

Here the CDR3 DNA reads TGTGCCAGCAGCTTAGGGTTCCGGGGGAGCACAGATACGCAGTATTTT. Translation: CASSLGFRGSTDTQYF. The J gene is TRBJ2-3, the V gene TRBV11-1, with D perhaps matching TRBD2 (6 bases). V gave up 1 base and J gave up 0 bases, with 11 bases separating them. The CDR3 is 16 amino acids. CDR1 is SGHAT, CDR2 FQDESV, per germline (reference sequence).

CDR3 nucleotides: TGTGCCAGCAGCTTCGGGACAGGGAACACTGAAGCTTTCTTT. Encoded protein: CASSFGTGNTEAFF. The J gene is TRBJ1-1, the V gene TRBV11-2; 8 nucleotides align to TRBD1. Germline lookup yields CDR1 SGHAT and CDR2 FQNNGV. The CDR3 spans 14 residues. Trimming took 3 bases from V and 1 from J; bases not matched to a gene: 1.

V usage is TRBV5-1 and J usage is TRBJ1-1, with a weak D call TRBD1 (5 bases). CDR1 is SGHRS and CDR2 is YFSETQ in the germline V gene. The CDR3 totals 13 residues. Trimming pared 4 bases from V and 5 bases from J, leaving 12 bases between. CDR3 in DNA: TGCGCCAGCAGCGGTTTTGGGGGGACTGAAGCTTTCTTT. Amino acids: CASSGFGGTEAFF.

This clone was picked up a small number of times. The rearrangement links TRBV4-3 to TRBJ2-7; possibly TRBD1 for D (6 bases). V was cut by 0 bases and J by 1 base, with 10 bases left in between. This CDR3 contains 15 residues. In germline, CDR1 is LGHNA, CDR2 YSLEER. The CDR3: CASSQDRDISYEQYF. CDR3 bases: TGCGCCAGCAGCCAAGACCGGGACATTTCCTACGAGCAGTACTTC.

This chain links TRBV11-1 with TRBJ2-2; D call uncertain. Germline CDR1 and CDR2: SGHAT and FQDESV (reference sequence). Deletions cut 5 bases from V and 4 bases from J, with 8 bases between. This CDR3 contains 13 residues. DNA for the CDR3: TGTGCCAGCAGCCTAGACATCACCGGGGAGCTGTTTTTT. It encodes CASSLDITGELFF.

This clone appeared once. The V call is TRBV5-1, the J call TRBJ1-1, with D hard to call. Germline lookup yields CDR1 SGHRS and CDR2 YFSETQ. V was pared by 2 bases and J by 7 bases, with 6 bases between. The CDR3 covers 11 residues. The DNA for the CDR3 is TGCGCCAGCAGCTTTGGCAGTGAAGCTTTCTTT. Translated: CASSFGSEAFF.

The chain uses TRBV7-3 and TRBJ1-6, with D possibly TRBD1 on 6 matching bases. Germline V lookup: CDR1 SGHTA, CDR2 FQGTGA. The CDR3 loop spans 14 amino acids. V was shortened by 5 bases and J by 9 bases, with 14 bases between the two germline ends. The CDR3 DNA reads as TGTGCCAGCAGCAAACGGGACATTAGTTCACCCCTCCACTTT. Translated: CASSKRDISSPLHF.

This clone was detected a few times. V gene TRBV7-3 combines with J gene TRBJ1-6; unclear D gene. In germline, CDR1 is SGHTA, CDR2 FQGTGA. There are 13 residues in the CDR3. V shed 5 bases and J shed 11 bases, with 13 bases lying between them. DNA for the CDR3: TGTGCCAGCAGCCCGGGAGAATTGACACCCCTCCACTTT. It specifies CASSPGELTPLHF.

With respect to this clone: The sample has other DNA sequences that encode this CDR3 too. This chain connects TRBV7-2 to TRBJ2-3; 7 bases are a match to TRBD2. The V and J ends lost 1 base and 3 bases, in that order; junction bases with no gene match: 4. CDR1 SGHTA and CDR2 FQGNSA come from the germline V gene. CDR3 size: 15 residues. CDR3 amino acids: CASSLVRGGTDTQYF. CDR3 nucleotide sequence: TGTGCCAGCAGCTTAGTGAGGGGAGGGACAGATACGCAGTATTTT.

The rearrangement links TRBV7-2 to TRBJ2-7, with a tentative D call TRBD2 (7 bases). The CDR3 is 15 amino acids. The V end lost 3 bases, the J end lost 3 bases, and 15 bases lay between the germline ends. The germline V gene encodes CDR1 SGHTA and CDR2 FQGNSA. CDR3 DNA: TGTGCCAGCAGCTTTAGGGGGGGGTATGACTACGAGCAGTACTTC. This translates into CASSFRGGYDYEQYF.

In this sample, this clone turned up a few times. The CDR3 spells CASSPEGGIQTQYF. The CDR3 DNA follows: TGTGCCAGCAGCCCAGAGGGGGGGATACAGACCCAGTACTTC. This chain joins TRBV9 and TRBJ2-5, with D tentatively TRBD2 (7 bases). The CDR3 totals 14 residues. Looked up from germline, CDR1 is SGDLS and CDR2 is YYNGEE. Trimming took off 4 bases at V and 6 bases at J, with 16 bases between the two ends. The whole variable domain, remainder taken from reference TRBV9 and TRBJ2-5, is DSGVTQTPKHLITATGQRVTLRCSPRSGDLSVYWYQQSLDQGLQFLIQYYNGEERAKGNILERFSAQQFPDLHSELNLSSLELGDSALYFCASSPEGGIQTQYFGPGTRLLVL.

The CDR3 coding sequence is TGTGCCACCAGCAGATCACGAGACAGCCAGCCCCAGCATTTT. Protein sequence: CATSRSRDSQPQHF. This chain joins TRBV15 and TRBJ1-5; D is possibly TRBD1 (5 bases). Per germline, CDR1 LNHNV and CDR2 YYDKDF (reference sequence). The ends were cut back, 2 bases at V and 7 bases at J, with 12 bases in the middle. The CDR3 is 14 amino acids.

The CDR3 region has the DNA TGTGCCAGCTTCGCCGGGGAGCTGTTTTTT. Protein: CASFAGELFF. The chain is built from TRBV12-3 or TRBV12-4 and TRBJ2-2; D gene unclear. The V and J ends lost 8 bases and 6 bases respectively, with 4 bases between them. The CDR3 length is 10 residues.

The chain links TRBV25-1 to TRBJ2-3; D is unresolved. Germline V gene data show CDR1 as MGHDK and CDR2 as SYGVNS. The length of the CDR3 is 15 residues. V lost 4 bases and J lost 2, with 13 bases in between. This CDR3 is CASSALTVPTDTQYF. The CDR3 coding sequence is TGTGCCAGCAGTGCCCTTACGGTCCCCACAGATACGCAGTATTTT.

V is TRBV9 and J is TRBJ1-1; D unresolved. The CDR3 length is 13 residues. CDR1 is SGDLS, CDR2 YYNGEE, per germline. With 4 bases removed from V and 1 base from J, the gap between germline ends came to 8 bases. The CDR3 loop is CASSPVSNTEAFF. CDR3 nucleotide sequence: TGTGCCAGCAGCCCAGTCTCGAACACTGAAGCTTTCTTT.

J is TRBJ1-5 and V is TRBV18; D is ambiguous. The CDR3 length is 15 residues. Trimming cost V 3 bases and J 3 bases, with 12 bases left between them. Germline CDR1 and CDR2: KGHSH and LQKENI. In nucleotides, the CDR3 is TGTGCCAGCTCACCTCAGGACGGGAACAATCAGCCCCAGCATTTT. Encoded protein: CASSPQDGNNQPQHF.